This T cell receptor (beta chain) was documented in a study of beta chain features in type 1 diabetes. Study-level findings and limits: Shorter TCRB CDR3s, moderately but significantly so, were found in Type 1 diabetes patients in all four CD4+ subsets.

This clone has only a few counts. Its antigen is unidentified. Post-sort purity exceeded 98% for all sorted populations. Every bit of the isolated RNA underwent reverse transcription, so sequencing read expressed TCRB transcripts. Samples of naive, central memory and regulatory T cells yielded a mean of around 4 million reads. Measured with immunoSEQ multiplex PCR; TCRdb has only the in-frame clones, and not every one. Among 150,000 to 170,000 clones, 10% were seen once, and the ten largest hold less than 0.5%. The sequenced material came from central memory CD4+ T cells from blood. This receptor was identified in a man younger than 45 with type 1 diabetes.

Here the CDR3 reads CASSLSDAGGPSYNEQFF. The DNA for the CDR3 is TGTGCCAGCAGCCTTTCGGACGCGGGAGGGCCTTCCTACAATGAGCAGTTCTTC. V and J are TRBV9 and TRBJ2-1; 9 bases line up with TRBD2. Germline V gives CDR1 SGDLS, CDR2 YYNGEE. The CDR3 is made up of 18 amino acids. The ends lost 4 bases at V and 1 base at J; junction bases unmatched: 12.